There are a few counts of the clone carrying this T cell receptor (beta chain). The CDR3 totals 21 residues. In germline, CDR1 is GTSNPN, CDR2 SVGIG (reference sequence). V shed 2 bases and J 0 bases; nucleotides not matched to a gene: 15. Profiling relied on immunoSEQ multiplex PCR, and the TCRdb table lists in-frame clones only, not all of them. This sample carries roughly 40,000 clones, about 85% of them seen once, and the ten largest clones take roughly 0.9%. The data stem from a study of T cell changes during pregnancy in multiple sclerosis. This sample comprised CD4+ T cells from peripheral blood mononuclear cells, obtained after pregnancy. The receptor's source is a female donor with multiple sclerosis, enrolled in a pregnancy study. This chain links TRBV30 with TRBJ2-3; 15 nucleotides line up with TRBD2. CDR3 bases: TGTGCCTGGAGTACCCCAAGAGGACTAGCGGGGGGGAGAGTCAGCACAGATACGCAGTATTTT. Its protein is CAWSTPRGLAGGRVSTDTQYF.